These 22 T cell receptor beta chains were sequenced from one sample in a study of shared clonotypes between healthy human individuals. Method: immunoSEQ multiplex PCR; TCRdb's copy keeps in-frame clones and lacks some. The sample consists of 850,000 to 1,100,000 clones, around 77% of them appearing once. Input material: memory CD4+ T cells from PBMCs. Regarding subset: CD45RA-negative fraction. Receptors originate from a young man in good health. Some clones in this sample may be carry-over from other donors' samples.

A remark on this clone: The conserved phenylalanine or tryptophan normally closing the CDR3 is absent here, so this likely arose from a read error. It is unclear where the CDR3 begins or ends on the DNA, so no DNA is shown, and the CDR3 is as TCRdb lists it. The V gene is TRBV6-4, the J gene TRBJ2-7. The CDR3 has 11 amino acids, counting both end residues. Per germline, CDR1 MRHNA and CDR2 SNTAGT. CDR3 residues: CASSDSALSIP.

The chain employs TRBV5-1 and TRBJ2-1; D is unclear. This CDR3 is 15 amino acids long. The germline CDR1 and CDR2 sequences are SGHRS and YFSETQ. V was shortened by 0 bases and J by 3 bases, with 10 bases between the two germline ends. The DNA for the CDR3 is TGCGCCAGCAGCTTGGCCTCACTATTCTACAATGAGCAGTTCTTC. Translating it yields CASSLASLFYNEQFF.

This chain's CDR3 is CASSQDFDSYGYTF. The CDR3, as DNA: TGTGCCAGCAGCCAAGATTTTGACAGCTATGGCTACACCTTC. The chain is built from TRBV4-2 and TRBJ1-2, with a weak D call TRBD1 (5 bases). Germline loops: CDR1 LGHNA, CDR2 YNFKEQ. Trimming removed 0 bases from V and 4 bases from J, with 9 bases in between. This CDR3 has 14 residues.

The chain joins TRBV5-6 to TRBJ2-5; D is undetermined. Trimming left V 0 bases short and J 4 bases short, with 13 bases between. The CDR3 is made up of 15 amino acids. Germline V gene data show CDR1 as SGHDT and CDR2 as YYEEEE. The CDR3 bases are TGTGCCAGCAGCTTGGTGGGCAGTTCAATAGAGACCCAGTACTTC. Translated: CASSLVGSSIETQYF.

As concerns this clone: Germline is not matched at one junction end, which may reflect a read error. The chain links TRBV28 to TRBJ1-5, with D perhaps TRBD1 (5 bases). CDR3 length equals 13 residues. CDR1 is MDHEN, CDR2 SYDVKM, per germline. Here the CDR3 reads CASSLGQTGQQDF. The CDR3, as DNA: TGTGCCAGCAGTTTAGGGCAAACAGGCCAGCAGGATTTT.

This clone has a count of ten or more. The genes are TRBV11-2 and TRBJ2-7; TRBD1 matches 7 bases. Germline V gene data show CDR1 as SGHAT and CDR2 as FQNNGV. The CDR3 is made up of 15 amino acids. Germline trimming cut 4 bases from V and 2 bases from J; bases unmatched to any gene: 8. In nucleotides, the CDR3 is TGTGCCAGCAGCTCCCCAAGACAGGGAGCCTACGAGCAGTACTTC. Translation gives CASSSPRQGAYEQYF.

The CDR3 nucleotides read TGTGCCAGCAGCCCCGAGTGGACTCAGTCCTACAATGAGCAGTTCTTC. Translated, it gives CASSPEWTQSYNEQFF. The chain carries TRBV11-3 and TRBJ2-1; D perhaps matches TRBD2 (5 bases). Looked up from germline, CDR1 is SGHNT and CDR2 is YENEEA. With 5 bases removed from V and 1 base from J, the gap between germline ends came to 15 bases. CDR3 length equals 16 residues. Full variable domain (outside the CDR3, taken from reference TRBV11-3 and TRBJ2-1): EAGVVQSPRYKIIEKKQPVAFWCNPISGHNTLYWYLQNLGQGPELLIRYENEEAVDDSQLPKDRFSAERLKGVDSTLKIQPAELGDSAVYLCASSPEWTQSYNEQFFGPGTRLTVL.

This rearrangement joins TRBV5-1 to TRBJ2-2, with 9 bases aligning to TRBD2. V lost 5 bases to trimming and J lost 6 bases; unmatched junction nucleotides: 2. This CDR3 is built from 13 residues. Germline CDR1 SGHRS, CDR2 YFSETQ. CDR3 in DNA: TGCGCCAGCAGACTAGCGGGCTCCGGGGAGCTGTTTTTT. Translation: CASRLAGSGELFF.

This sequence joins TRBV5-4 and TRBJ2-1; 9 bases match TRBD2. With V trimmed by 1 base and J by 5 bases, 7 bases remained unmatched. Germline V gene sequence: CDR1 SGHNT, CDR2 YYREEE (reference sequence). The CDR3 spans 16 residues. The CDR3 nucleotides are TGTGCCAGCAGCTTGATGCGACTAGCGGAGAACAATGAGCAGTTCTTC. Translation: CASSLMRLAENNEQFF.

V and J are TRBV10-1 and TRBJ1-1; D unclear. Germline CDR1 is WNHNN and CDR2 is SYGVQD (reference sequence). Trimming cost V 8 bases and J 1 base, with 17 bases left between them. The CDR3 contains 15 residues. The CDR3 here is CASSPLGQPNTEAFF. CDR3 nucleotides: TGCGCCAGCTCCCCGTTAGGGCAGCCGAACACTGAAGCTTTCTTT.

The table lists this clone with a few counts. This chain uses TRBV29-1 with TRBJ1-5, with a tentative D call TRBD1 (6 bases). This CDR3 is built from 13 residues. CDR1 and CDR2 (germline): SQVTM, ANQGSEA. Trimming took off 7 bases at V and 5 bases at J, with 15 bases between the two ends. CDR3 sequence (DNA): TGCAGCGCATCGGACAGAAACGATCAGCCCCAGCATTTT. It is translated as CSASDRNDQPQHF.

V is TRBV4-1 and J is TRBJ2-7, with 14 bases that match TRBD2. This CDR3 contains 15 residues. Trimming took 2 bases from V and 6 from J; bases not matched to a gene: 3. Germline CDR1 is MGHRA and CDR2 is YSYEKL. The chain's CDR3 is CASSQTGTSGSEQYF. The CDR3 region has the DNA TGCGCCAGCAGCCAAACCGGGACTAGCGGGAGCGAGCAGTACTTC.

The J gene is TRBJ2-4, the V gene TRBV5-4; D possibly corresponds to TRBD2 (5 bases). The CDR3 is 17 residues long. Germline V gene lookup returns CDR1 SGHNT and CDR2 YYREEE (reference sequence). Trimming took off 0 bases at V and 3 bases at J, with 16 bases between the two ends. Here the CDR3 reads CASSLAPEAGVKNIQYF. The CDR3, as DNA: TGTGCCAGCAGCTTGGCCCCGGAGGCGGGTGTCAAAAACATTCAGTACTTC.

In its sample, this clone was seen once. The rearrangement links TRBV21-1 to TRBJ2-1. TRBV21-1 is reported as a pseudogene. CDR3 size: 19 residues. For the CDR3, the DNA is TGTGCCAGCAGCAATGTAGACAGGGCGGGCGGGAGAGGGTACAATGAGCAGTTCTTC. Translating gives CASSNVDRAGGRGYNEQFF.

On this clone itself: Other DNA sequences in the sample encode the same CDR3. The genes are TRBV5-6 and TRBJ1-1; a weak D match, TRBD1 (5 bases). Germline loops: CDR1 SGHDT, CDR2 YYEEEE. This CDR3 region has 13 residues. V lost 2 bases, J lost 3 bases, and 8 bases lay in between. The CDR3 is CASSLRGHTEAFF. The DNA for the CDR3 is TGTGCCAGCAGCTTAAGGGGACACACTGAAGCTTTCTTT.

This sequence joins TRBV6-1 and TRBJ2-7; 8 nucleotides match TRBD1. CDR3 size: 13 residues. Trimming cost V 6 bases and J 9 bases; bases outside gene matches: 10. Germline V gives CDR1 MNHNS, CDR2 SASEGT. CDR3: CASRTGELLRQYF. In DNA form, the CDR3 reads TGTGCCAGCAGGACAGGGGAGCTACTCAGGCAGTACTTC.

This chain uses TRBV19 with TRBJ2-1; either TRBD1 or TRBD2 may supply D (5 bases each). Trimming took 2 bases from V and 2 from J, leaving 13 bases between them. Germline CDR1 reads LNHDA; CDR2 reads SQIVND (reference sequence). CDR3 size: 16 residues. CDR3 amino acids: CASSIIIGAAYNEQFF. Here the CDR3 DNA reads TGTGCCAGTAGTATAATTATCGGGGCGGCCTACAATGAGCAGTTCTTC.

The chain is built from TRBV5-1 and TRBJ2-2; 14 nucleotides line up with TRBD2. The trim removed 4 bases at V and 7 bases at J, leaving 9 bases unmatched. The CDR3 sequence is 17 residues long. Germline CDR1 SGHRS, CDR2 YFSETQ. CDR3 nucleotide sequence: TGCGCCAGCAGCGGCACCGGGACTAGCGGGAGTAGCGGGGAGCTGTTTTTT. This sequence encodes CASSGTGTSGSSGELFF.

This CDR3 is CASSTFGGSYEQYF. CDR3 sequence (DNA): TGTGCCAGCAGTACTTTTGGCGGGAGCTACGAGCAGTACTTC. V and J are TRBV28 and TRBJ2-7, with 7 bases identical to TRBD2. Germline values: CDR1 MDHEN, CDR2 SYDVKM. The CDR3 loop spans 14 amino acids. V was pared by 5 bases and J by 3 bases, with 7 bases of the junction left unmatched.

A remark on this clone: The same CDR3 can be traced to other DNA sequences in this sample. The rearrangement links TRBV7-3 to TRBJ2-2; D is ambiguous. This CDR3 spans 13 amino acids. The V gene's germline CDR1 is SGHTA and CDR2 FQGTGA. The V gene lost 8 bases and the J gene lost 2 bases, with 9 bases spanning the gap. The CDR3 nucleotides read TGTGCCAGCTCCAGCGCCAACACCGGGGAGCTGTTTTTT. It codes for CASSSANTGELFF.

The chain uses TRBV28 and TRBJ2-7; 10 bases are a match to TRBD2. J gave up 3 bases and V 6 bases, and 8 bases lay outside the gene matches. This CDR3 comprises 15 residues. Germline lookup yields CDR1 MDHEN and CDR2 SYDVKM. The CDR3 protein is CASSRLLAGRYEQYF. The CDR3 DNA follows: TGTGCCAGCAGCCGCTTACTAGCGGGGCGCTACGAGCAGTACTTC.

The chain recombines TRBV30 with TRBJ1-3; D gene uncertain. This CDR3 has 13 amino acids. Deletions cut 0 bases from V and 4 bases from J, with 7 bases between. Looked up from germline, CDR1 is GTSNPN and CDR2 is SVGIG (reference sequence). This chain's CDR3 is CAWSVGIGNTIYF. The CDR3 DNA reads as TGTGCCTGGAGTGTAGGGATCGGAAACACCATATATTTT.